What follows is one T cell receptor (beta chain) and its context. Antigen unknown. Study results and caveats: Tumor Tregs overlapped most with tumor, then blood, naive CD4+ cells. The larger cohort examined one V-J beta rearrangement, not whole repertoires.

TCRdb analysed the 5' RACE reads with MiXCR anew, one entry per CDR3 protein. The sample shows roughly 40,000 distinct CDR3 sequences, less than 30% of them seen only once. This CDR3 has 13 amino acids. Deletions cut 1 base from V and 3 bases from J, with 7 bases between. CDR1 is MNHNS and CDR2 is SASEGT in the germline V gene. V is TRBV6-1 and J is TRBJ2-7; D is ambiguous. This TCR came from a female donor with breast cancer. Sequencing was carried out using memory CD4+ T cells sorted from a lymph node. Described subset: memory CD4+ T cells, CD4+CD45RO+CD25-. CDR3 loop: CASSEESFYEQYF. The CDR3, as DNA: TGTGCCAGCAGTGAAGAGTCGTTCTACGAGCAGTACTTC.